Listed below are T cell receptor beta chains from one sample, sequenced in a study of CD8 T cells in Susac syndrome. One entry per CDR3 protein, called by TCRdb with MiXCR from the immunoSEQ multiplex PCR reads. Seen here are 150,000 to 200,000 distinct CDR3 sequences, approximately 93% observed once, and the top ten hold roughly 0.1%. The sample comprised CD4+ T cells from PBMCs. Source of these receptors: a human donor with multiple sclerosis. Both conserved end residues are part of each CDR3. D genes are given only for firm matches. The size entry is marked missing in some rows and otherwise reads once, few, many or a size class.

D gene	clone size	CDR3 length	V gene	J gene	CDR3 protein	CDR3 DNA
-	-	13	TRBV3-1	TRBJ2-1	CASSQGSYNEQFF	TGTGCCAGCAGCCAAGGGTCCTACAATGAGCAGTTCTTC
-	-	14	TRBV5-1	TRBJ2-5	CASSLGGDQETQYF	TGCGCCAGCAGCTTGGGGGGAGATCAAGAGACCCAGTACTTC
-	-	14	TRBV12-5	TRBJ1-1	CASGLVGVGTEAFF	TGTGCTAGTGGTTTGGTGGGGGTCGGAACTGAAGCTTTCTTT
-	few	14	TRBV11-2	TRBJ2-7	CASSDPRGAYEQYF	TGTGCCAGCAGCGACCCAAGGGGGGCCTACGAGCAGTACTTC
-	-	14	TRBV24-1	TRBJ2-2	CATRKGLESGELFF	TGTGCCACCAGAAAAGGACTCGAGTCCGGGGAGCTGTTTTTT
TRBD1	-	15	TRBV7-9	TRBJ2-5	CASSLAGTAQETQYF	TGTGCCAGCAGCTTAGCCGGGACAGCCCAAGAGACCCAGTACTTC
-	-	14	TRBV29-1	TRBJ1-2	CSVRRDGGFYGYTF	TGCAGCGTACGCCGGGACGGAGGCTTCTATGGCTACACCTTC
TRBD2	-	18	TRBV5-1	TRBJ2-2	CASSRVPSSGRLFGELFF	TGCGCCAGCAGTCGGGTGCCATCTAGCGGGAGACTCTTCGGGGAGCTGTTTTTT
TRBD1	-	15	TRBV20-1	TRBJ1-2	CSAIRGQQAADGYTF	TGCAGTGCTATCAGGGGACAGCAGGCAGCGGATGGCTACACCTTC
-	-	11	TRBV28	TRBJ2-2	CASSLGRQLFF	TGTGCCAGCAGTTTAGGCCGGCAGCTGTTTTTT